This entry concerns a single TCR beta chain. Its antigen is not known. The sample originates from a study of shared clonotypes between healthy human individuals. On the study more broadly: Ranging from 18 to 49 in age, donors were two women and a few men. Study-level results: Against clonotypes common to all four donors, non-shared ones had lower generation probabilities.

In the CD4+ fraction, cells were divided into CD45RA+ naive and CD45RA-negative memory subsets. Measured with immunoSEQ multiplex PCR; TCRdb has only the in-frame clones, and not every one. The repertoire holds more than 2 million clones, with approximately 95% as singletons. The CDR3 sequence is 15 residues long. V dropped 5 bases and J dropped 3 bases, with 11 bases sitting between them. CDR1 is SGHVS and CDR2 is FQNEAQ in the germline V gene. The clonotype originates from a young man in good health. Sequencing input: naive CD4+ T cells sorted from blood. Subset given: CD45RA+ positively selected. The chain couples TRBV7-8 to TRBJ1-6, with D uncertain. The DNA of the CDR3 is TGTGCCAGCAGCCAGTCGGCCAGCTATAATTCACCCCTCCACTTT. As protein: CASSQSASYNSPLHF.